The clone carrying this T cell receptor (beta chain) was observed a handful of times. As yet, its antigen is unknown. Trimming cost V 2 bases and J 2 bases, with 7 bases left between them. The germline V gene encodes CDR1 MNHEY and CDR2 SVGAGI. This CDR3 is 14 amino acids long. This specimen belongs to a study of response to subunit inactivated influenza vaccine. Notes on the study in general: Researchers suggested that each seasonal influenza vaccination recruits few new T cells.

TCRdb recomputed calls from the RT-PCR reads with MiXCR, one row per CDR3 protein. The sample records about 520,000 distinct CDR3 sequences, around 25% being singletons. The chain carries TRBV6-5 and TRBJ1-3; D ambiguous. The sequence was collected from a middle-aged man who received an inactivated influenza vaccine. Specimen: CD4+ T cells sorted from PBMCs, collected about 5 days after vaccination. The CDR3 here is CASSYGLPGNTIYF. CDR3 in DNA: TGTGCCAGCAGTTACGGGTTACCTGGAAACACCATATATTTT.